Shown below are 16 T cell receptor beta chains from a single sample sequenced in a study of T cell repertoires in cytomegalovirus infection. These TCRs are of unknown antigen specificity. Each CDR3 protein is one row after TCRdb ran MiXCR on the reads. In the table there are over 25,000 distinct CDR3 sequences, under 20% of which are singletons. Here the sequenced sample was CD8+ T cells from cultured PBMCs, taken from culture after CMV antigen stimulation. These receptors all come from a human donor in good health (CMV status not recorded). Some clones in this sample may be carry-over from other donors' samples.

As for this clonotype: It may be a read error: a sequence one base away is much more abundant. The CDR3 region has the DNA TGTGCCAGCAGCTCACGGGCGTTCGAGCTGTACTTC. Its translation: CASSSRAFELYF. V is TRBV7-8 and J is TRBJ2-7; D uncertain. The CDR3 is 12 amino acids. Germline V gene data show CDR1 as SGHVS and CDR2 as FQNEAQ.

V usage is TRBV9 and J usage is TRBJ2-2, with D possibly being TRBD1 (6 bases). CDR3 length: 16 residues. CDR1 and CDR2 (germline): SGDLS, YYNGEE. Trimming cost V 5 bases and J 0 bases, with 14 bases left between them. The CDR3 DNA is TGTGCCAGCAGTTCCCGACAGGCCGCGAACACCGGGGAGCTGTTTTTT. Its translation is CASSSRQAANTGELFF.

This clonotype was observed a few times. The V and J genes are TRBV10-3 and TRBJ2-7; 7 positions match TRBD2. V gave up 11 bases and J gave up 1 base; unmatched junction bases: 14. Looked up from germline, CDR1 is ENHRY and CDR2 is SYGVKD. The CDR3 is 15 amino acids. DNA of the CDR3: TGTGCCTCACTGGCGGGAGACTACCGATCCTACGAGCAGTACTTC. Translation gives CASLAGDYRSYEQYF.

Of note for this clonotype: One junction end disagrees with the germline gene, perhaps due to a read error. The rearrangement links TRBV12-3 or TRBV12-4 to TRBJ1-2; no clear D gene. The CDR3 is 15 residues long. DNA for the CDR3: TGTGCCAGCAGATTAGGGCTGGGGTTGAGCTATGGCTACACCTTC. Residues: CASRLGLGLSYGYTF.

Many counts were recorded for this clonotype. This rearrangement joins TRBV6-5 to TRBJ1-1; possible D gene TRBD1, 6 bases. The CDR3 is 13 residues long. CDR1 and CDR2 (germline): MNHEY, SVGAGI. V was trimmed by 5 bases and J by 10 bases, leaving 17 bases between them. Written as DNA, the CDR3 is TGTGCCAGCAGTCCGACTCCCGGGGGGCGAGCTTTCTTT. It translates to CASSPTPGGRAFF.

The sample holds a few counts of this clonotype. The chain links TRBV7-9 to TRBJ2-7; D is perhaps TRBD2 (6 bases). Trimming removed 6 bases from V and 3 bases from J, with 12 bases in between. Germline values: CDR1 SEHNR, CDR2 FQNEAQ (reference sequence). The CDR3 runs 13 residues. The CDR3 DNA follows: TGTGCCAGCAGGCGGGACGGGTACTACGAGCAGTACTTC. It yields the protein CASRRDGYYEQYF. Variable domain in full (rest from reference TRBV7-9 and TRBJ2-7): DTGVSQNPRHKITKRGQNVTFRCDPISEHNRLYWYRQTLGQGPEFLTYFQNEAQLEKSRLLSDRFSAERPKGSFSTLEIQRTEQGDSAMYLCASRRDGYYEQYFGPGTRLTVT.

In its sample, this clonotype was seen many times. The V gene is TRBV6-5, the J gene TRBJ2-7, with 11 bases aligning to TRBD1. CDR3 length equals 15 residues. The V and J ends lost 6 bases and 2 bases, in that order; junction bases with no gene match: 6. The germline CDR1 and CDR2 sequences are MNHEY and SVGAGI. CDR3 loop: CASSLGTGGAYEQYF. DNA of the CDR3: TGTGCCAGCAGCCTAGGGACAGGGGGGGCCTACGAGCAGTACTTC.

The CDR3 sequence is CASSSSGYEQYF. Written as DNA, the CDR3 is TGTGCCAGCAGTTCTAGCGGTTACGAGCAGTACTTC. The V call is TRBV7-6, the J call TRBJ2-7, with TRBD2 matching over 7 bases. V dropped 6 bases and J dropped 4; count of bases not matched to a gene: 3. Looked up from germline, CDR1 is SGHVS and CDR2 is FNYEAQ. The CDR3 has 12 residues.

The J gene is TRBJ1-1, the V gene TRBV6-2 or TRBV6-3; D perhaps matches TRBD1 (6 bases). Germline-derived CDR1 and CDR2 are MNHEY and SVGEGT. V was pared by 4 bases and J by 2 bases, with 14 bases between. This CDR3 is built from 15 residues. The CDR3 DNA is TGTGCCAGCAGTTCCCCGCCGGGACACAACACTGAAGCTTTCTTT. Its protein is CASSSPPGHNTEAFF.

This chain links TRBV28 with TRBJ2-3; TRBD2 matches at 10 bases. Germline CDR1 MDHEN, CDR2 SYDVKM. This CDR3 is built from 17 residues. V was clipped by 5 bases and J by 2 bases; unmatched bases: 10. The chain's CDR3 is CASSPSGAGGYTDTQYF. The DNA for the CDR3 is TGTGCCAGCAGTCCGTCGGGAGCGGGAGGGTACACAGATACGCAGTATTTT. The variable domain in full, with the rest retrieved from reference TRBV28 and TRBJ2-3, is DVKVTQSSRYLVKRTGEKVFLECVQDMDHENMFWYRQDPGLGLRLIYFSYDVKMKEKGDIPEGYSVSREKKERFSLILESASTNQTSMYLCASSPSGAGGYTDTQYFGPGTRLTVL.

This sequence joins TRBV2 and TRBJ2-2; 11 nucleotides agree with TRBD2. The J segment lost 6 bases and the V segment lost 4 bases, leaving 4 bases of the junction unmatched. This CDR3 region has 15 residues. Germline V gives CDR1 SNHLY, CDR2 FYNNEI. DNA of the CDR3: TGTGCCAGCAGTGGTCTAGCGGGGGGCCCCGGGGAGCTGTTTTTT. It yields the protein CASSGLAGGPGELFF.

This clonotype was seen more than once but under ten times. This sequence joins TRBV7-2 and TRBJ1-5; the D gene is possibly TRBD1 (6 bases). V was clipped by 4 bases and J by 3 bases, with 10 bases between them. This CDR3 has 14 residues. CDR1 is SGHTA and CDR2 is FQGNSA in the germline V gene. The CDR3 region has the DNA TGTGCCAGCAGCTCCCGACAGGACAATCAGCCCCAGCATTTT. Residues: CASSSRQDNQPQHF.

This sequence joins TRBV27 and TRBJ2-1; D possibly corresponds to TRBD2 (7 bases). CDR1 MNHEY and CDR2 SMNVEV come from the germline V gene (reference sequence). V lost 8 bases and J 6 bases, leaving 17 bases between the germline ends. The CDR3 contains 14 residues. The CDR3 protein is CASERGGSGNEQFF. The DNA of the CDR3 is TGTGCCAGCGAGAGGGGGGGGAGCGGCAATGAGCAGTTCTTC.

This clonotype has just a few counts. V and J are TRBV6-4 and TRBJ2-6, with 10 bases fitting TRBD2. Germline V CDR1 and CDR2: MRHNA, SNTAGT. Trimming cost V 2 bases and J 0 bases; bases outside gene matches: 1. The CDR3 is made up of 17 amino acids. CDR3 amino acids: CASSDGTSASGANVLTF. In nucleotides, the CDR3 is TGTGCCAGCAGTGACGGGACTAGCGCCTCTGGGGCCAACGTCCTGACTTTC.

The chain joins TRBV6-4 to TRBJ2-3; tentatively, D is TRBD1 or TRBD2 (5 bases each). Trimming removed 5 bases at V and 2 bases at J, with 14 bases between. The CDR3 contains 15 residues. The germline CDR1 and CDR2 sequences are MRHNA and SNTAGT. The CDR3 coding sequence is TGTGCCAGCAGTAAAAACTGGGGGACCACAGATACGCAGTATTTT. This encodes CASSKNWGTTDTQYF.

The table lists this clonotype with many counts. The V and J genes are TRBV7-2 and TRBJ2-2, with a weak D call TRBD2 (6 bases). The germline CDR1 and CDR2 sequences are SGHTA and FQGNSA. CDR3 size: 15 residues. V lost 2 bases to trimming and J lost 7 bases, with 14 bases between them. The chain's CDR3 is CASSLQPGVGGELFF. The CDR3 DNA reads as TGTGCCAGCAGCTTACAACCGGGAGTGGGCGGGGAGCTGTTTTTT.